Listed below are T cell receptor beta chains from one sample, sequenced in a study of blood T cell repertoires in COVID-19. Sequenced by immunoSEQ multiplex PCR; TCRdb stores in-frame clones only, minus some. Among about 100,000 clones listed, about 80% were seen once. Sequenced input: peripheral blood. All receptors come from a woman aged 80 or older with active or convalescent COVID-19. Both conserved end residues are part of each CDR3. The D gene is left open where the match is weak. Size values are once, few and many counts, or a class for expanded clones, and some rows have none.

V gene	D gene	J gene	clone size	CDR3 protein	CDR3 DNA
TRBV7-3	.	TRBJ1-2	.	CASSLTGEAGRYGYTF	TGTGCCAGCAGCTTAACGGGGGAGGCAGGGAGGTATGGCTACACCTTC
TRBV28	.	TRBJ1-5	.	CASSLQGTNQPQHF	TGTGCCAGCAGCCTACAGGGTACCAATCAGCCCCAGCATTTT
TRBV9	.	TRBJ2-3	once	CASSVKRGFAQDTQYF	TGTGCCAGCAGCGTAAAAAGGGGATTTGCTCAAGATACGCAGTATTTT
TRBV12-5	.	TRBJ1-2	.	CASGLVLQGEYGYTF	TGTGCTAGTGGTTTGGTCCTACAGGGTGAATATGGCTACACCTTC
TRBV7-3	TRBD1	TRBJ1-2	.	CASSLMAGGGYGYTF	TGTGCCAGCAGCTTAATGGCAGGGGGAGGCTATGGCTACACCTTC
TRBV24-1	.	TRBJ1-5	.	CATQQYSNQPQHF	TGTGCCACCCAACAGTATAGCAATCAGCCCCAGCATTTT
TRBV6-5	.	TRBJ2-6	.	CASSYSLGGANVLTF	TGTGCCAGCAGTTATTCTCTCGGTGGGGCCAACGTCCTGACTTTC
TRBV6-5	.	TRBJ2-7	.	CASSYFITGPPYEQYF	TGTGCCAGCAGTTACTTCATAACTGGTCCCCCCTACGAGCAGTACTTC
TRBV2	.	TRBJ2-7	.	CATGLLAGGSYEQYF	TGTGCCACTGGACTTCTGGCAGGGGGGTCCTACGAGCAGTACTTC
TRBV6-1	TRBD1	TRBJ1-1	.	CASSGTGTGANTEAFF	TGTGCCAGCAGTGGAACCGGGACAGGAGCGAACACTGAAGCTTTCTTT
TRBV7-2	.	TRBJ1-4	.	CASSGGGGEKLFF	TGTGCCAGCAGCGGCGGGGGGGGAGAAAAACTGTTTTTT
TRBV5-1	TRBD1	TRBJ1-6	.	CASSPGTGANPNSPLHF	TGCGCCAGCAGCCCCGGGACAGGAGCTAACCCGAATTCACCCCTCCACTTT
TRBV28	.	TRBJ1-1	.	CASSSPGGMNTEAFF	TGTGCCAGCAGCTCCCCGGGGGGAATGAACACTGAAGCTTTCTTT
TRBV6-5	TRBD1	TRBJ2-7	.	CASIFSWDSTYEQYF	TGTGCCAGCATCTTCTCCTGGGACAGCACCTACGAGCAGTACTTC
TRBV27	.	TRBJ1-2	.	CASSWDTTRGDGYTF	TGTGCCAGCAGTTGGGACACCACCCGAGGGGATGGCTACACCTTC
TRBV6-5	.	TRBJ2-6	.	CASSYGLSGANVLTF	TGTGCCAGCAGTTACGGGCTTTCTGGGGCCAACGTCCTGACTTTC
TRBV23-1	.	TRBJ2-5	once	CARDFRGLGDETQYF	TGCGCCAGGGATTTTAGGGGTCTGGGTGACGAGACCCAGTACTTC
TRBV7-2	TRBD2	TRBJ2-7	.	CASSYDSSGSSYEQYF	TGTGCCAGCAGCTACGACTCTAGCGGGAGTTCCTACGAGCAGTACTTC
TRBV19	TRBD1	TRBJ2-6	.	CASRDRGPGANVLTF	TGTGCCAGTAGGGACAGGGGGCCCGGGGCCAACGTCCTGACTTTC
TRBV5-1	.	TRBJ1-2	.	CASRINSNYGYTF	TGCGCCAGCAGGATCAACAGTAACTATGGCTACACCTTC
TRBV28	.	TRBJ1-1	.	CASSWQNTEAFF	TGTGCCAGCAGTTGGCAGAACACTGAAGCTTTCTTT
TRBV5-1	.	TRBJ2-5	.	CASSDSSQETQYF	TGCGCCAGCAGTGACTCGAGTCAAGAGACCCAGTACTTC
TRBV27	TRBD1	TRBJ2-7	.	CASSLWGTESYEQYF	TGTGCCAGCAGTTTATGGGGGACAGAGTCCTACGAGCAGTACTTC
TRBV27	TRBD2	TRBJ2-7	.	CASGLAGEGYEQYF	TGTGCCAGCGGGTTAGCGGGAGAAGGGTACGAGCAGTACTTC
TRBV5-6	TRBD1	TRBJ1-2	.	CASSPLDREKSYTF	TGTGCCAGCAGCCCCCTGGACAGGGAGAAGAGCTACACCTTC
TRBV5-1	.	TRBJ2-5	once	CASSEAGVVKTQYF	TGCGCCAGCAGCGAGGCAGGGGTGGTGAAGACCCAGTACTTC
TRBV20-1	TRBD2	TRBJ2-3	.	CSASDRGLAGRYTQYF	TGCAGTGCTAGTGATAGAGGACTAGCGGGGCGTTATACGCAGTATTTT
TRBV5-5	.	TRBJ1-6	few	CASSVPQGPLHF	TGTGCCAGCAGCGTGCCCCAGGGGCCCCTCCACTTT
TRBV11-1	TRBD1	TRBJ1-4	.	CASSPTRGAYEKLFF	TGTGCCAGCAGCCCCACCAGGGGGGCTTACGAAAAACTGTTTTTT
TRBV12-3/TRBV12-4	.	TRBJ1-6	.	CASRRGNSPLHF	TGTGCCAGCAGACGGGGTAATTCACCCCTCCACTTT
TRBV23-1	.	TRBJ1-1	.	CASSPSWGGNTEAFF	TGCGCCAGCAGTCCATCATGGGGGGGGAACACTGAAGCTTTCTTT
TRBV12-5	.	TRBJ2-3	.	CASGDGRNYDTQYF	TGTGCTAGTGGTGATGGGAGGAACTATGATACGCAGTATTTT
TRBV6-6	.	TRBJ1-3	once	CATSPGGTSGNTIYF	TGTGCCACCTCCCCGGGGGGGACGTCTGGAAACACCATATATTTT
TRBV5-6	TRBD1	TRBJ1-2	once	CASTTGLYGYTF	TGTGCCAGCACGACAGGGCTCTATGGCTACACCTTC
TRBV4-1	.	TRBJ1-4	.	CASSQGQVNEKLFF	TGCGCCAGCAGCCAAGGACAGGTTAATGAAAAACTGTTTTTT
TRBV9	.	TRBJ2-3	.	CASSGNHRIESNTQYF	TGTGCCAGCAGCGGCAATCACAGGATAGAGAGCAATACGCAGTATTTT
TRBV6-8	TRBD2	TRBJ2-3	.	CASSYVRREQFTSSGRTDTQYF	TGTGCCAGCAGTTATGTCCGGAGGGAACAATTCACCTCTAGCGGGCGGACAGATACGCAGTATTTT
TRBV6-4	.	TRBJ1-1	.	CASSDLQTGRAFF	TGTGCCAGCAGTGACCTGCAAACAGGGAGAGCTTTCTTT
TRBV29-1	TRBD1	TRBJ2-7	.	CSVAPGGFSEQYF	TGCAGCGTGGCCCCAGGGGGATTTAGCGAGCAGTACTTC
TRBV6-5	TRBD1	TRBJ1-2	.	CASTDRGTANYGYTF	TGTGCCAGCACCGACCGGGGGACAGCTAACTATGGCTACACCTTC
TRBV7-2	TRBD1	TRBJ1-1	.	CASSTRQGAEAFF	TGTGCCAGCAGCACTAGGCAGGGGGCTGAAGCTTTCTTT
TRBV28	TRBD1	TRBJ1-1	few	CASSMTGGWTEAFF	TGTGCCAGCAGTATGACAGGGGGGTGGACTGAAGCTTTCTTT
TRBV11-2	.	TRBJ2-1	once	CASSLGGGEQFF	TGTGCCAGCAGCTTAGGAGGAGGGGAGCAGTTCTTC
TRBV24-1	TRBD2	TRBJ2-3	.	CATSDSGRDRQYF	TGTGCCACCAGTGATTCCGGGAGGGATAGGCAGTATTTT
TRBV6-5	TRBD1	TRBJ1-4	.	CATQGQGATNEKLFF	TGTGCCACCCAAGGACAGGGAGCAACTAATGAAAAACTGTTTTTT
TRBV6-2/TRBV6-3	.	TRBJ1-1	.	CASSYYTSTEAFF	TGTGCCAGCAGTTACTATACATCCACTGAAGCTTTCTTT
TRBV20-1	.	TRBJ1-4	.	CSASSPSGEKLFF	TGCAGTGCTAGTAGCCCCTCGGGTGAAAAACTGTTTTTT
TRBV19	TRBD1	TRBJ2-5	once	CASSTRTGQETQYF	TGTGCCAGTAGTACCCGGACAGGCCAAGAGACCCAGTACTTC
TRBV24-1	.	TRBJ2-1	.	CATSDPGDIAHNEQFF	TGTGCCACCAGTGACCCGGGGGATATTGCCCACAATGAGCAGTTCTTC
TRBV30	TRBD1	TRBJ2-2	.	CAWTPTGVTGELFF	TGTGCCTGGACCCCGACAGGGGTCACCGGGGAGCTGTTTTTT
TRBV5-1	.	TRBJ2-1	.	CASSLAGSNEQFF	TGCGCCAGCAGCTTGGCCGGGTCAAATGAGCAGTTCTTC
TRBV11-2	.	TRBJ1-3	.	CASSRWSGNTIYF	TGTGCCAGCAGCAGATGGAGTGGAAACACCATATATTTT
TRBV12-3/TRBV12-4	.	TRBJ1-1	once	CASSFKQYTEAFF	TGTGCCAGCAGTTTCAAACAGTACACTGAAGCTTTCTTT
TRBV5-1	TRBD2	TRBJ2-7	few	CASSPRTSGAYEQYF	TGCGCCAGCAGCCCGCGGACTAGCGGGGCCTACGAGCAGTACTTC
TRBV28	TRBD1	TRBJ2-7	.	CASSYGTGVYEQYF	TGTGCCAGCAGTTACGGGACAGGGGTCTACGAGCAGTACTTC
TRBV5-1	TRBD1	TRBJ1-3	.	CASSRDSSGNTIYF	TGCGCCAGCAGCAGGGACAGTAGTGGAAACACCATATATTTT
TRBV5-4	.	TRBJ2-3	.	CASSLARREAADTQYF	TGTGCCAGCAGCTTGGCCCGGAGGGAGGCGGCAGATACGCAGTATTTT
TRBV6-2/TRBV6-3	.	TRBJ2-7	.	CASSYSGQVDEQYF	TGTGCCAGCAGTTACTCGGGGCAGGTTGACGAGCAGTACTTC
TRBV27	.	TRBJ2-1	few	CASRPRQDSSYNEQFF	TGTGCCAGCAGACCTAGACAGGATAGCTCCTACAATGAGCAGTTCTTC
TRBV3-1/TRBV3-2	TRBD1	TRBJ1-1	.	CASSPTDRVMNTEAFF	TGTGCCAGCAGCCCAACCGACAGGGTGATGAACACTGAAGCTTTCTTT